These 28 T cell receptor beta chains were all obtained from the same sample, sequenced in a study of Graves' ophthalmopathy and Graves' hyperthyroidism. RNA transcripts were the template, and TCR beta CDR3 regions were amplified from them. The first round was an RT-PCR with HTBI primers, and the second round was a multiplex PCR. TCRdb independently ran MiXCR on the multiplex PCR reads; one entry per CDR3 protein. The data show hundreds of thousands of distinct CDR3 sequences, about 47% seen once. The sequencing sample was made of peripheral blood. These receptors were obtained from an adult man with Graves' ophthalmopathy.

This rearrangement joins TRBV7-9 to TRBJ1-3; D uncertain. The length of the CDR3 is 16 residues. Looked up from germline, CDR1 is SEHNR and CDR2 is FQNEAQ (reference sequence). Trimming left V 0 bases short and J 2 bases short, with 11 bases between. The CDR3 loop reads CASSLASGRPGNTIYF. CDR3 nucleotides: TGTGCCAGCAGCTTAGCTTCCGGGAGACCTGGAAACACCATATATTTT.

Only a few counts were recorded for this clonotype. This chain connects TRBV7-9 to TRBJ2-2; 12 bases fit TRBD1. Germline values: CDR1 SEHNR, CDR2 FQNEAQ (reference sequence). This CDR3 region has 18 residues. The V segment lost 5 bases and the J segment 4 bases; nucleotides outside the gene matches: 11. The DNA of the CDR3 is TGTGCCAGCAGCACTAAGGGACAGGGGGCGAATCTCACCGGGGAGCTGTTTTTT. The encoded protein is CASSTKGQGANLTGELFF.

This sequence joins TRBV5-6 and TRBJ2-2, with D uncertain. The ends were cut back, 3 bases at V and 4 bases at J, with 13 bases in the middle. The CDR3 covers 15 residues. Per the germline V gene, CDR1 is SGHDT and CDR2 is YYEEEE. The chain's CDR3 is CASSSTGRGTGELFF. The CDR3 DNA reads as TGTGCCAGCAGCTCTACGGGTCGCGGCACCGGGGAGCTGTTTTTT.

V gene TRBV20-1 combines with J gene TRBJ2-5, with 8 bases lining up with TRBD2. CDR1 and CDR2 (germline): DFQATT, SNEGSKA (reference sequence). The V segment lost 5 bases and the J segment 2 bases; nucleotides outside the gene matches: 4. This CDR3 spans 13 amino acids. CDR3 bases: TGCAGTGCTCAGCGGGGGATTCAAGAGACCCAGTACTTC. Protein: CSAQRGIQETQYF.

The chain joins TRBV10-3 to TRBJ2-2, with 7 bases fitting TRBD2. The CDR3 extends over 14 amino acids. J gave up 11 bases and V 7 bases, and 13 bases lay outside the gene matches. Looked up from germline, CDR1 is ENHRY and CDR2 is SYGVKD. The CDR3 sequence is CAIKGLAVTDELFF. CDR3 DNA sequence: TGTGCCATCAAAGGCCTAGCGGTGACGGATGAGCTGTTTTTT.

The V and J genes are TRBV9 and TRBJ2-7, with 8 nucleotides matching TRBD1. After removal of 2 bases from V and 3 bases from J, the junction contained 7 bases not matched to a gene. The CDR3 is 15 amino acids. CDR1 is SGDLS and CDR2 is YYNGEE in the germline V gene. CDR3 amino acids: CASSVAGQGVYEQYF. CDR3 nucleotides: TGTGCCAGCAGCGTTGCTGGACAGGGAGTCTACGAGCAGTACTTC.

This chain uses TRBV10-3 with TRBJ1-2, with D possibly matching TRBD1 (6 bases). V was shortened by 7 bases and J by 8 bases, with 14 bases between the two germline ends. This CDR3 is built from 12 residues. Per germline, CDR1 ENHRY and CDR2 SYGVKD. DNA for the CDR3: TGTGCCATCACCTCTTCGACAGGCGGCTACACCTTC. It translates to CAITSSTGGYTF.

This clonotype appeared a few times. V and J are TRBV10-2 and TRBJ2-2; D not certain. Germline CDR1 WSHSY, CDR2 SAAADI. This CDR3 is built from 14 residues. Deletions cut 7 bases from V and 1 base from J, with 10 bases between. The CDR3 nucleotides read TGCGCCAGCATTGTCAGGAAGAACACCGGGGAGCTGTTTTTT. Its translation: CASIVRKNTGELFF.

The chain employs TRBV2 and TRBJ2-2, with 9 positions matching TRBD2. CDR3 length equals 18 residues. The J segment lost 3 bases and the V segment lost 5 bases, leaving 13 bases of the junction unmatched. Germline assignment: CDR1 SNHLY and CDR2 FYNNEI. The CDR3 reads CASSPNRAGGPDTGELFF. DNA for the CDR3: TGTGCCAGCAGTCCAAATCGCGCGGGAGGGCCGGACACCGGGGAGCTGTTTTTT.

This clonotype was counted between two and nine times. V usage is TRBV5-1 and J usage is TRBJ1-2; D is ambiguous. The CDR3 consists of 14 residues. Germline V gene sequence: CDR1 SGHRS, CDR2 YFSETQ. V was cut by 0 bases and J by 2 bases, with 8 bases left in between. The CDR3 DNA follows: TGCGCCAGCAGCTTGGGACGGCACAACTATGGCTACACCTTC. It codes for CASSLGRHNYGYTF. Full variable domain (missing parts from reference TRBV5-1 and TRBJ1-2): KAGVTQTPRYLIKTRGQQVTLSCSPISGHRSVSWYQQTPGQGLQFLFEYFSETQRNKGNFPGRFSGRQFSNSRSEMNVSTLELGDSALYLCASSLGRHNYGYTFGSGTRLTVV.

This clonotype has just a few counts. The rearrangement joins TRBV9 to TRBJ1-3; 7 bases agree with TRBD1. This CDR3 region has 13 residues. CDR1 and CDR2 (germline): SGDLS, YYNGEE. V lost 8 bases, J lost 4 bases, and 6 bases stayed unmatched. The CDR3 region is CASSTGLGNTIYF. The CDR3 region has the DNA TGTGCCAGTTCGACAGGGCTCGGAAACACCATATATTTT.

This chain links TRBV7-2 with TRBJ2-5, with D maybe TRBD2 (7 bases). Trimming pared 4 bases from V and 4 bases from J, leaving 13 bases between. CDR3 length: 14 residues. Germline V gives CDR1 SGHTA, CDR2 FQGNSA. CDR3 sequence reads: CASSYRGAGETQYF. The CDR3 DNA is TGTGCCAGCAGCTATCGGGGGGCTGGAGAGACCCAGTACTTC.

This chain uses TRBV12-3 or TRBV12-4 with TRBJ2-7, with TRBD2 matching over 8 bases. This CDR3 spans 14 amino acids. The V gene end was trimmed by 9 bases and the J gene end by 5 bases; junction bases not matched to a gene: 12. The CDR3 bases are TGTGCCAGTTTAAGGAGCGGGAGCTTGAACGAGCAGTACTTC. Translation: CASLRSGSLNEQYF.

V usage is TRBV20-1 and J usage is TRBJ2-5, with 11 bases fitting TRBD2. CDR1 is DFQATT and CDR2 is SNEGSKA in the germline V gene (reference sequence). This CDR3 has 14 residues. J lost 1 base, V lost 5 bases, and 3 bases had no gene match. CDR3: CSALAGGSQETQYF. The CDR3 DNA reads as TGCAGTGCTCTAGCGGGGGGATCCCAAGAGACCCAGTACTTC.

Worth noting for this clonotype: One end of the junction varies from germline; a read error may be responsible. The CDR3 here is CASSESWTTGAQVGETQYF. The CDR3 nucleotides read TGCGCCAGCAGTGAGTCGTGGACGACTGGAGCCCAAGTGGGGGAGACCCAGTACTTC. The chain employs TRBV9 and TRBJ2-5, with D uncertain. This CDR3 contains 19 residues. Germline V gene data show CDR1 as SGDLS and CDR2 as YYNGEE.

The V call is TRBV6-4, the J call TRBJ1-6; possible D gene TRBD1, 5 bases. Trimming removed 3 bases from V and 5 bases from J, with 11 bases in between. The CDR3 totals 15 residues. Germline V gene lookup returns CDR1 MRHNA and CDR2 SNTAGT. The CDR3 DNA sequence: TGTGCCAGCAGTGATGATGGGGGAAATAATTCACCCCTCCACTTT. Its translation: CASSDDGGNNSPLHF.

This chain joins TRBV9 and TRBJ2-7; 7 nucleotides match TRBD1. The V gene end was trimmed by 3 bases and the J gene end by 8 bases; junction bases not matched to a gene: 14. This CDR3 contains 15 residues. The germline CDR1 and CDR2 sequences are SGDLS and YYNGEE. The CDR3 DNA is TGTGCCAGCAGCGACCCCCGGGACAGCCCCGGCAAGCAGTACTTC. It specifies CASSDPRDSPGKQYF.

This clonotype has more than one count but fewer than ten. The rearrangement links TRBV5-4 to TRBJ2-5, with D perhaps TRBD2 (6 bases). The CDR3 contains 15 residues. CDR1 SGHNT and CDR2 YYREEE come from the germline V gene (reference sequence). Between the trimmed V and J ends, which lost 3 bases and 5 bases, there was a span of 17 bases. The chain's CDR3 is CASSSKGPGRETQYF. In DNA, the CDR3 is TGTGCCAGCAGCTCAAAAGGACCAGGGAGGGAGACCCAGTACTTC.

The chain links TRBV10-3 to TRBJ1-2; TRBD1 matches 8 bases. J was trimmed by 3 bases and V by 6 bases; bases with no gene match: 3. CDR1 is ENHRY and CDR2 is SYGVKD in the germline V gene. The CDR3 length is 13 residues. CDR3 coding DNA: TGTGCCATCAGAGACAGGGGCGACTATGGCTACACCTTC. It codes for CAIRDRGDYGYTF.

The chain recombines TRBV7-9 with TRBJ1-4; a possible D gene is TRBD1 (6 bases). Germline CDR1 and CDR2: SEHNR and FQNEAQ (reference sequence). The CDR3 is 16 residues long. The V gene lost 1 base and the J gene lost 8 bases, with 17 bases spanning the gap. This CDR3 reads CASSLDPRGAREKLFF. Here the CDR3 DNA reads TGTGCCAGCAGCTTAGATCCACGGGGGGCGCGGGAAAAACTGTTTTTT.

The chain recombines TRBV20-1 with TRBJ1-1; tentatively, D is TRBD1 (6 bases). V was trimmed by 6 bases and J by 1 base, leaving 24 bases between them. The germline V gene encodes CDR1 DFQATT and CDR2 SNEGSKA (reference sequence). The CDR3 contains 17 residues. The DNA for the CDR3 is TGCAGTGCCCATCTACCATTCAGGGGATACGGGAACACTGAAGCTTTCTTT. Its protein is CSAHLPFRGYGNTEAFF.

The rearrangement joins TRBV6-6 to TRBJ2-7, with D perhaps TRBD1 (5 bases). The last part of the DNA fits TRBJ2-1 better; the J call may be wrong. The CDR3 totals 11 residues. Germline CDR1 MNHNY, CDR2 SVGAGI (reference sequence). This CDR3 is CASTQGNEQFF. CDR3 DNA: TGTGCCAGCACTCAGGGTAATGAGCAGTTCTTC.

The chain couples TRBV20-1 to TRBJ2-7, with D possibly being TRBD1 or TRBD2 (5 bases each). Trimming pared 6 bases from V and 0 bases from J, leaving 12 bases between. Germline CDR1 is DFQATT and CDR2 is SNEGSKA (reference sequence). This CDR3 is built from 13 residues. CDR3 coding DNA: TGCAGTGCCCCATCCGGGGCCTCCTACGAGCAGTACTTC. Amino acids: CSAPSGASYEQYF.

The gene calls are TRBV7-2 and TRBJ2-5; 8 bases are shared with TRBD2. CDR1 is SGHTA, CDR2 FQGNSA, per germline. V lost 2 bases to trimming and J lost 7 bases; unmatched junction nucleotides: 6. There are 14 residues in the CDR3. Here the CDR3 DNA reads TGTGCCAGCAGCTTATCCAGGAGCGGGGGGACCCAGTACTTC. Amino acid sequence: CASSLSRSGGTQYF.

V gene TRBV7-2 combines with J gene TRBJ1-1; maybe TRBD1 (6 bases). The CDR3 sequence is 15 residues long. CDR1 is SGHTA and CDR2 is FQGNSA in the germline V gene. Trimming left V 3 bases short and J 0 bases short, with 11 bases between. CDR3 region: CASSFQDSLNTEAFF. DNA for the CDR3: TGTGCCAGCAGCTTCCAGGACAGTCTGAACACTGAAGCTTTCTTT.

The V and J genes are TRBV28 and TRBJ1-1; D not certain. Germline assignment: CDR1 MDHEN and CDR2 SYDVKM. V lost 3 bases and J 6 bases, leaving 11 bases between the germline ends. The CDR3 has 13 residues. CDR3 sequence: CASSFGPGPEAFF. In nucleotides, the CDR3 is TGTGCCAGCAGTTTTGGTCCAGGCCCTGAAGCTTTCTTT.

The sample holds many counts of this clonotype. This chain joins TRBV7-3 and TRBJ2-3; a possible D gene is TRBD1 (6 bases). The CDR3 length is 12 residues. CDR1 SGHTA and CDR2 FQGTGA come from the germline V gene. The V end lost 9 bases, the J end lost 1 base, and 8 bases lay between the germline ends. CDR3 sequence: CASRQGTDTQYF. The CDR3 DNA follows: TGTGCCAGTCGACAGGGCACAGATACGCAGTATTTT.

This clonotype turned up a few times. V and J are TRBV5-8 and TRBJ2-5, with D perhaps matching TRBD2 (6 bases). From germline, CDR1 is SGHTS and CDR2 YDEGEE. V dropped 7 bases and J dropped 5 bases, with 18 bases sitting between them. The length of the CDR3 is 14 residues. CDR3 bases: TGTGCCAGCTCACCACCAGCGGGTGGGGAGACCCAGTACTTC. Protein sequence: CASSPPAGGETQYF. The full variable domain, with the rest looked up from reference TRBV5-8 and TRBJ2-5, is EAGVTQSPTHLIKTRGQQATLRCSPISGHTSVYWYQQALGLGLQFLLWYDEGEERNRGNFPPRFSGRQFPNYSSELNVNALELEDSALYLCASSPPAGGETQYFGPGTRLLVL.